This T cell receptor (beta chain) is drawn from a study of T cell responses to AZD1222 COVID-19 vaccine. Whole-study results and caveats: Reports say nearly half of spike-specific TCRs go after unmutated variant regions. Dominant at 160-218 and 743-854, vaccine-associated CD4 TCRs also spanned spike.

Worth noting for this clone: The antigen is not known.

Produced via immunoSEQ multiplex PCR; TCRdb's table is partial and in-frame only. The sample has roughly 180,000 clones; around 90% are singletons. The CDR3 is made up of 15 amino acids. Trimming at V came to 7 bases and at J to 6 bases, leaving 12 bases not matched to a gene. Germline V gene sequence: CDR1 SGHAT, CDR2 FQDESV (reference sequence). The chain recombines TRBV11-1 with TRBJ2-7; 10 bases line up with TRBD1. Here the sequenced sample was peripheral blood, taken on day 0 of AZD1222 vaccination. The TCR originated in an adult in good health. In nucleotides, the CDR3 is TGTGCCAGCAACGACAACGACAGGGGGCCGGTCGAGCAGTACTTC. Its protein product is CASNDNDRGPVEQYF.